Listed below are T cell receptor beta chains from one sample, sequenced in a study of blood T cells in healthy people across ages. From the 5' RACE reads, TCRdb called clonotypes with MiXCR, one entry per CDR3 protein. There are 600,000 or so distinct CDR3 sequences in the sample; less than 35% occur only once, and 15% to 18% lies in the top ten. The source material was blood. Every receptor here comes from a woman of 80 years or more in good health. CDR3s include the opening cysteine and the closing phenylalanine or tryptophan. The D gene is left open where the match is weak. Rows give clone size only sometimes, using once, few, many, or a class for an expanded clone.

TRBV9	TRBJ2-5	many	-	16	CASSVMTGRSGETQYF	TGTGCCAGCAGCGTTATGACAGGGAGGTCGGGAGAGACCCAGTACTTC
TRBV6-5	TRBJ2-1	many	-	15	CASSEPRTGYNEQFF	TGTGCCAGCAGCGAACCGAGAACAGGGTACAATGAGCAGTTCTTC
TRBV6-6	TRBJ2-5	once	-	13	CASSSSDYWEQYF	TGTGCCAGCAGTTCCTCGGACTATTGGGAGCAGTACTTC
TRBV5-1	TRBJ1-1	many	-	13	CASSLPGRTEAFF	TGCGCCAGCAGCTTACCCGGGAGAACTGAAGCTTTCTTT
TRBV24-1	TRBJ2-2	-	-	16	CATSDFRRASTGELFF	TGTGCCACCAGTGATTTCCGCAGGGCGAGCACCGGGGAGCTGTTTTTT
TRBV29-1	TRBJ2-7	-	-	13	CSVNPGQGYEQYF	TGCAGCGTCAACCCAGGACAAGGTTACGAGCAGTACTTC
TRBV30	TRBJ1-4	-	-	11	CAWKWTEKLFF	TGTGCCTGGAAATGGACTGAAAAACTGTTTTTT
TRBV9	TRBJ1-1	-	-	14	CASSVDQGNTEAFF	TGTGCCAGCAGCGTAGATCAGGGAAACACTGAAGCTTTCTTT
TRBV5-6	TRBJ1-2	-	-	13	CASSLAPGNGYTF	TGTGCCAGCAGCTTGGCCCCAGGGAATGGCTACACCTTC
TRBV5-1	TRBJ2-7	many	-	15	CASRFDGGRSNEQYF	TGCGCCAGCAGATTCGATGGAGGCAGGTCGAACGAGCAGTACTTC
TRBV30	TRBJ1-1	-	-	16	CAWSRAGSVWDTEAFF	TGTGCCTGGAGTCGCGCAGGGAGCGTTTGGGACACTGAAGCTTTCTTT
TRBV5-6	TRBJ1-1	-	-	15	CASSDGTGRNTEAFF	TGTGCCAGCAGCGATGGGACGGGCCGGAACACTGAAGCTTTCTTT
TRBV18	TRBJ1-5	-	TRBD1	14	CASSPGQENQPQHF	TGTGCCAGCTCACCAGGACAGGAGAATCAGCCCCAGCATTTT
TRBV4-2	TRBJ2-3	many	-	17	CASSQSGRAGLKDTQYF	TGTGCCAGCAGCCAATCGGGCAGGGCCGGATTAAAAGATACGCAGTATTTT
TRBV7-2	TRBJ1-1	-	-	15	CASSLVGQGNTEVFF	-
TRBV5-1	TRBJ2-1	many	-	15	CASSPGGRSYNEQFF	TGCGCCAGCAGTCCCGGGGGCCGTTCCTACAATGAGCAGTTCTTC
TRBV29-1	TRBJ2-3	many	-	12	CSPRPATDTQYF	TGCAGCCCTCGACCCGCCACAGATACGCAGTATTTT
TRBV20-1	TRBJ2-3	many	-	15	CSAGKGSGRTDTQYF	TGCAGTGCTGGCAAAGGAAGCGGGCGCACAGATACGCAGTATTTT
TRBV12-3/TRBV12-4	TRBJ2-7	many	-	14	CASSKDGYSYEQYF	TGTGCCAGCAGCAAGGACGGGTACTCCTACGAGCAGTACTTC
TRBV12-3/TRBV12-4	TRBJ1-1	many	-	14	CASSPLPGEAEAFF	TGTGCCAGCAGTCCTCTTCCAGGGGAGGCTGAAGCTTTCTTT
TRBV7-9	TRBJ2-7	-	-	14	CASSHVQVPYEQYF	TGTGCCAGCAGCCACGTACAGGTTCCCTACGAGCAGTACTTC
TRBV6-2/TRBV6-3	TRBJ1-4	few	-	13	CASTADGCEKRFF	TGTGCCAGCACCGCGGATGGTTGCGAAAAACGGTTTTTT
TRBV7-9	TRBJ2-7	few	TRBD2	15	CASSPMGGGGYEQYF	TGTGCCAGCAGCCCAATGGGCGGGGGTGGCTACGAGCAGTACTTC
TRBV10-3	TRBJ2-1	many	TRBD2	18	CAISEASGGAGSYNEQFF	TGTGCCATCAGTGAGGCTAGCGGGGGGGCCGGCTCCTACAATGAGCAGTTCTTC
TRBV28	TRBJ2-7	many	-	12	CASAGQFYEQYF	TGTGCCAGCGCGGGACAGTTCTACGAGCAGTACTTC
TRBV20-1	TRBJ1-1	many	TRBD1	12	CSARDRVREAFF	TGCAGTGCTAGGGACAGGGTAAGGGAAGCTTTCTTT
TRBV5-1	TRBJ1-1	few	-	15	CASSLIWGVSTEAFF	TGCGCCAGCAGCTTGATTTGGGGTGTGAGCACTGAAGCTTTCTTT
TRBV7-8	TRBJ1-5	-	-	13	CASSLSRNQPQHF	TGTGCCAGCAGCTTGTCAAGGAATCAGCCCCAGCATTTT
TRBV20-1	TRBJ1-4	few	-	13	CSAIADTNEKLFF	TGCAGTGCTATCGCAGATACTAATGAAAAACTGTTTTTT
TRBV6-6	TRBJ1-6	many	-	17	CASSRLRESSYNSPLHF	TGTGCCAGCAGCCGTCTTAGGGAGAGCTCCTATAATTCACCCCTCCACTTT
TRBV12-3/TRBV12-4	TRBJ1-1	many	-	14	CASSLWGGNTEAFF	TGTGCCAGCAGTTTATGGGGCGGGAACACTGAAGCTTTCTTT
TRBV20-1	TRBJ1-1	-	-	13	CSARAGWGTEAFF	TGCAGTGCTAGAGCGGGGTGGGGCACTGAAGCTTTCTTT
TRBV5-6	TRBJ2-7	-	-	14	CASSFGHGTYEQYF	TGTGCCAGCAGCTTCGGACATGGAACCTACGAGCAGTACTTC
TRBV6-6	TRBJ2-3	many	-	15	CASSYIGADTDTQYF	TGTGCCAGCAGTTATATCGGGGCGGATACAGATACGCAGTATTTT
TRBV7-2	TRBJ2-7	-	-	15	CASSLAGSMVYEQYF	TGTGCCAGCAGCTTAGCAGGAAGTATGGTCTACGAGCAGTACTTC
TRBV5-6	TRBJ2-7	many	-	14	CASSFGTVTYEQYF	TGTGCCAGCAGCTTCGGGACGGTTACATACGAGCAGTACTTC
TRBV5-6	TRBJ2-1	many	TRBD2	16	CASSSVTGGREDEQFF	TGTGCCAGCAGCTCCGTGACGGGGGGACGCGAGGATGAGCAGTTCTTC
TRBV20-1	TRBJ1-5	-	-	13	CSARGGAGPPQHF	TGCAGTGCTAGAGGCGGGGCGGGACCGCCCCAGCATTTT
TRBV27	TRBJ2-5	-	TRBD2	17	CASSLLTSGDYQETQYF	TGTGCCAGCAGTTTACTCACTAGCGGGGACTACCAAGAGACCCAGTACTTC
TRBV7-8	TRBJ2-3	many	-	14	CASSFGSSTDTQYF	TGTGCCAGCAGCTTCGGGTCTAGCACAGATACGCAGTATTTT